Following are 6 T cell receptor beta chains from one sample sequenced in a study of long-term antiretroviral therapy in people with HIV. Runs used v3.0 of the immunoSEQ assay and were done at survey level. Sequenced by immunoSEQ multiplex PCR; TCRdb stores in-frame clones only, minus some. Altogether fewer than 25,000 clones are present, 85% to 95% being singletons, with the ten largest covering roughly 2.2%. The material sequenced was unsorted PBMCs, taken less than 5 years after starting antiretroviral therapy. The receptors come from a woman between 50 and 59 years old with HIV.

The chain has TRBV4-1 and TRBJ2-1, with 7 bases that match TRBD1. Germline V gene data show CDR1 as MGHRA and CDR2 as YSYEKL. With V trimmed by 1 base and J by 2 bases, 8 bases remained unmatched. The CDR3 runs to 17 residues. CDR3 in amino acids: CASSQGGTGAAYNEQFF. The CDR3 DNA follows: TGCGCCAGCAGCCAAGGGGGCACAGGGGCGGCCTACAATGAGCAGTTCTTC.

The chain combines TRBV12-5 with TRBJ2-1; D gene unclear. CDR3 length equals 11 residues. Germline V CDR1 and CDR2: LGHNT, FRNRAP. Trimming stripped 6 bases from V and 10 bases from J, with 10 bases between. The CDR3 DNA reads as TGTGCTAGTGGCCGGGTGACAGAGCAGTTCTTC. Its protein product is CASGRVTEQFF.

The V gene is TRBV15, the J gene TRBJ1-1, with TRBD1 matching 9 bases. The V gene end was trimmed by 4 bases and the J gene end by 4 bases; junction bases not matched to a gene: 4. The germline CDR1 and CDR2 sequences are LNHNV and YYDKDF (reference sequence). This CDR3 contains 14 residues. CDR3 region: CATSIRTGATEAFF. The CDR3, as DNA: TGTGCCACCAGCATACGGACAGGGGCCACTGAAGCTTTCTTT.

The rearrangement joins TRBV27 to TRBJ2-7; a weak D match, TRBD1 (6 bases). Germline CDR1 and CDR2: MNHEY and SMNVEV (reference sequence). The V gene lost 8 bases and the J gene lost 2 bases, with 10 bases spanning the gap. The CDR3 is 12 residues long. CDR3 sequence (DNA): TGTGCCAGCCGGGACAATCCCTACGAGCAGTACTTC. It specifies CASRDNPYEQYF.

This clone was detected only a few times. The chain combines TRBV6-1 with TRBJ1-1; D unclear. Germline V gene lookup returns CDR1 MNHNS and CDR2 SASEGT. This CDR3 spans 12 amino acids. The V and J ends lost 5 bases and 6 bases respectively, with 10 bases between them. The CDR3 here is CASSYDTSEAFF. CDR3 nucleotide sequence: TGTGCCAGCAGTTATGACACCTCTGAAGCTTTCTTT.

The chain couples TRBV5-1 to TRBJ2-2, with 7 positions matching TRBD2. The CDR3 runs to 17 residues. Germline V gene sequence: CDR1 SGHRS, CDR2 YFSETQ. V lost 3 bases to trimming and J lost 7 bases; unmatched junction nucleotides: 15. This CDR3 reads CASSSLYRGGRDGELFF. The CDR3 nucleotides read TGCGCCAGCAGCTCCTTGTATAGGGGAGGGCGAGACGGGGAGCTGTTTTTT.